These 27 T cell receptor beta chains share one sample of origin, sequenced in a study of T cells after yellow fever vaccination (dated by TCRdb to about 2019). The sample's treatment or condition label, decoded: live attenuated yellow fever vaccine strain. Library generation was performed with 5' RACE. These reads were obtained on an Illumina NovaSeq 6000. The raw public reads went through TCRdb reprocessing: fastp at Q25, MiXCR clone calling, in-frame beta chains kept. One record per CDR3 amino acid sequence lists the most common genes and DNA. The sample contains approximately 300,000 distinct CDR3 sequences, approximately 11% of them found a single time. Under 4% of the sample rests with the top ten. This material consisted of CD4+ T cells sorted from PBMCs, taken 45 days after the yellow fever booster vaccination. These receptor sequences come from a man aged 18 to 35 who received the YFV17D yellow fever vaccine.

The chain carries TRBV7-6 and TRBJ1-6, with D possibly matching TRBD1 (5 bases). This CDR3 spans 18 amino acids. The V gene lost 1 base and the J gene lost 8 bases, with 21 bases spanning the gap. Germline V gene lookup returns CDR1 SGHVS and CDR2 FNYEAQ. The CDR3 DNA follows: TGTGCCAGCAGCTTAGTTCCCGACACGGGGGAGAAGGATTCACCCCTCCACTTT. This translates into CASSLVPDTGEKDSPLHF. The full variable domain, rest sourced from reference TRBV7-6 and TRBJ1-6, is GAGVSQSPRYKVTKRGQDVALRCDPISGHVSLYWYRQALGQGPEFLTYFNYEAQQDKSGLPNDRFSAERPEGSISTLTIQRTEQRDSAMYRCASSLVPDTGEKDSPLHFGNGTRLTVT.

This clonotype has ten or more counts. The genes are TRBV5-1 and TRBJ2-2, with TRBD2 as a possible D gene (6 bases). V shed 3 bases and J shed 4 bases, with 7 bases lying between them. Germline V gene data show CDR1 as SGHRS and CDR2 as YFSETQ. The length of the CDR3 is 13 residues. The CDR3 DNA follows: TGCGCCAGCAGCTCGACTAGCACCGGGGAGCTGTTTTTT. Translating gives CASSSTSTGELFF.

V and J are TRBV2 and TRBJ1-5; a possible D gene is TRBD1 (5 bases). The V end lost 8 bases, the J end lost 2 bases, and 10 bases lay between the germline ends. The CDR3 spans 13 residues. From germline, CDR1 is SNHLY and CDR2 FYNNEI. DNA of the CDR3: TGTGCCAGCGGGACTGAGTGCAATCAGCCCCAGCATTTT. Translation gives CASGTECNQPQHF.

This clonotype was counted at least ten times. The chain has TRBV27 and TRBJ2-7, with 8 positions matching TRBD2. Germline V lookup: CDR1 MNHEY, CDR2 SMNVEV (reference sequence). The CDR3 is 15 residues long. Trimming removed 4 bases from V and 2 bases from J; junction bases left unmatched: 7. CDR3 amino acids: CASSYRGGGTYEQYV. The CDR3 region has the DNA TGTGCCAGCAGTTACCGGGGGGGCGGAACCTACGAGCAGTACGTC.

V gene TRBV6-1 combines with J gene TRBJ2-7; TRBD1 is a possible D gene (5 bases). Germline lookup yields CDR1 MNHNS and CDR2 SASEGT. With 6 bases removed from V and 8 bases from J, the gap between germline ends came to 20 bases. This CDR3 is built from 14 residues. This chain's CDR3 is CASSSDVGARKQYV. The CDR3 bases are TGTGCCAGCAGCTCAGACGTAGGGGCTCGCAAGCAGTACGTC.

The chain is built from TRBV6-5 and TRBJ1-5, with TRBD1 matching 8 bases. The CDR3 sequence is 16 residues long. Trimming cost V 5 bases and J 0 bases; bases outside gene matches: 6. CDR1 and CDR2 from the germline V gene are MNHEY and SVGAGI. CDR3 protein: CASSPAGTGSNQPQHF. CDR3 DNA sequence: TGTGCCAGCAGTCCCGCCGGGACAGGTAGCAATCAGCCCCAGCATTTT.

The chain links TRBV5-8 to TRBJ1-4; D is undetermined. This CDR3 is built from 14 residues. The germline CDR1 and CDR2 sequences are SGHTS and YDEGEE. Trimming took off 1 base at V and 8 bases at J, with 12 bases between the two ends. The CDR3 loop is CASSLLGYSEKLFF. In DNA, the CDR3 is TGTGCCAGCAGCTTGTTGGGCTACAGCGAAAAACTGTTTTTT.

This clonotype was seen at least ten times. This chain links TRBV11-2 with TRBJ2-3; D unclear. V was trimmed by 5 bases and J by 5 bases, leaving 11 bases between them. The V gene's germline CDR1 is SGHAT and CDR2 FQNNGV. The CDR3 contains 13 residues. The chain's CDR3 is CASSRSVGDTQYF. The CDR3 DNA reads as TGTGCCAGCAGCCGCTCGGTGGGAGATACGCAGTATTTT.

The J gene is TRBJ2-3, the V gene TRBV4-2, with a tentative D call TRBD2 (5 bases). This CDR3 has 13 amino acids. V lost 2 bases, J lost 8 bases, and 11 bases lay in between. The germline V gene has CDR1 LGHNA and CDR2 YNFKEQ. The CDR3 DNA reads TGTGCCAGCAGCCAATTTGGGAGAGTTACGCAGTATTTT. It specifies CASSQFGRVTQYF.

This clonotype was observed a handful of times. In DNA, the CDR3 is TGTGCCACCAGCCACCTGACAGCGACTAATCAGCCCCAGCATTTT. As protein: CATSHLTATNQPQHF. The rearrangement links TRBV15 to TRBJ1-5; perhaps TRBD1 as D (5 bases). Germline assignment: CDR1 LNHNV and CDR2 YYDKDF (reference sequence). The CDR3 runs 15 residues. The V end was cut by 5 bases, the J end by 4 bases, with 15 bases between.

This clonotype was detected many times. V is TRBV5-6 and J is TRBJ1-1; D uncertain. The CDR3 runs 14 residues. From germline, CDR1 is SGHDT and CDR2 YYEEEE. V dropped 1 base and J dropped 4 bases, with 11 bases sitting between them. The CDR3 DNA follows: TGTGCCAGCAGCTTGTGGGATCTGGGCACTGAAGCTTTCTTT. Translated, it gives CASSLWDLGTEAFF.

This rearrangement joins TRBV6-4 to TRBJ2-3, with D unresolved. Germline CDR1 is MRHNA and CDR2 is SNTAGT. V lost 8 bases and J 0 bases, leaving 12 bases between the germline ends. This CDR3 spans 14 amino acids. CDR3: CASRAAPSTDTQYF. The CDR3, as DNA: TGTGCCAGCCGGGCGGCCCCTAGCACAGATACGCAGTATTTT.

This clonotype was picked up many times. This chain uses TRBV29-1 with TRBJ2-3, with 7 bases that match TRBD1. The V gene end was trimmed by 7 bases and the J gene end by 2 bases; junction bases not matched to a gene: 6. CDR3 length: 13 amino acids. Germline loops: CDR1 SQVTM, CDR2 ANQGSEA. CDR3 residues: CSGQGSFTDTQYF. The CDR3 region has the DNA TGCAGCGGACAGGGATCTTTCACAGATACGCAGTATTTT.

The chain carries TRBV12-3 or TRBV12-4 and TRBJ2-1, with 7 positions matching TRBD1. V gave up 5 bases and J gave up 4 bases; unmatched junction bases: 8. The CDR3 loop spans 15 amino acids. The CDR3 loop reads CASSPGPGQYNEQFF. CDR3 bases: TGTGCCAGCAGTCCAGGACCGGGACAGTACAATGAGCAGTTCTTC.

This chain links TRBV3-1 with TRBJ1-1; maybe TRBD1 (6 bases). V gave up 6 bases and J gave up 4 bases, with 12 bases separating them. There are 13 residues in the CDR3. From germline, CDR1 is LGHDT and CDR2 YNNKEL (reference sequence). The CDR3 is CASSSGGATEAFF. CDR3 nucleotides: TGTGCCAGCAGTTCTGGGGGGGCCACTGAAGCTTTCTTT.

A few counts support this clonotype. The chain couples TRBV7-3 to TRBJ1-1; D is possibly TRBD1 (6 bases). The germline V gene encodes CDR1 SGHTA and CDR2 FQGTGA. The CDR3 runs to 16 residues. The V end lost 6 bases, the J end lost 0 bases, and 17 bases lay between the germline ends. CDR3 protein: CASSQTGNTMNTEAFF. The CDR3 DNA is TGTGCCAGCAGTCAAACAGGGAACACCATGAACACTGAAGCTTTCTTT.

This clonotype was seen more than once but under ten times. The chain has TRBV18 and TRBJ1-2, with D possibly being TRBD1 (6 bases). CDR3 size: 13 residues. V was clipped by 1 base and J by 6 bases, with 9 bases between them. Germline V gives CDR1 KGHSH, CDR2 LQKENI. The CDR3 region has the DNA TGTGCCAGCTCACCACAAACAGGGAATGGCTACACCTTC. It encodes CASSPQTGNGYTF.

The CDR3 is CASRTGVGGEQYF. For the CDR3, the DNA is TGTGCCAGCAGAACGGGGGTTGGGGGCGAGCAGTACTTC. The chain joins TRBV6-5 to TRBJ2-7, with D possibly matching TRBD2 (6 bases). V lost 6 bases to trimming and J lost 6 bases, with 15 bases between them. CDR1 is MNHEY and CDR2 is SVGAGI in the germline V gene. The CDR3 extends over 13 amino acids.

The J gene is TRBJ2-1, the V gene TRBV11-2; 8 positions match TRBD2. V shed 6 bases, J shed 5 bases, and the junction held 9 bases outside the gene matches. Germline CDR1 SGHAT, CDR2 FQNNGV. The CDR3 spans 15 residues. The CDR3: CASSRSGGVDNEQFF. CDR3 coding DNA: TGTGCCAGCAGTCGGAGCGGGGGAGTCGACAATGAGCAGTTCTTC.

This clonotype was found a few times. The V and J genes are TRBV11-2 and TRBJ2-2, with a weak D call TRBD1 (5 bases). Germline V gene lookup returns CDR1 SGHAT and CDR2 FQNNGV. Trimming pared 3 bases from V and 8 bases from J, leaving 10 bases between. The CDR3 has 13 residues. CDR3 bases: TGTGCCAGCAGCTTGTTTCCAGGGGGGGAGCTGTTTTTT. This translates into CASSLFPGGELFF.

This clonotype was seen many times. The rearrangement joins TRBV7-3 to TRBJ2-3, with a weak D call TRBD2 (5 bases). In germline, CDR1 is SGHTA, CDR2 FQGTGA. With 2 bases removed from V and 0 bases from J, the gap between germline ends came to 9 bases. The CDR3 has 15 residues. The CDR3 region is CASSLDYSSTDTQYF. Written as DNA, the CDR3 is TGTGCCAGCAGCTTAGACTACTCTAGCACAGATACGCAGTATTTT.

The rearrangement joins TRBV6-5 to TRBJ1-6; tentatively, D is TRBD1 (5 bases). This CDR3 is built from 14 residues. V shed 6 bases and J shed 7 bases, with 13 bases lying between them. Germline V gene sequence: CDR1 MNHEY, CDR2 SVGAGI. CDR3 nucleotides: TGTGCCAGCAGACGGATGGGGGGAAATTCACCCCTCCACTTT. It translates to CASRRMGGNSPLHF.

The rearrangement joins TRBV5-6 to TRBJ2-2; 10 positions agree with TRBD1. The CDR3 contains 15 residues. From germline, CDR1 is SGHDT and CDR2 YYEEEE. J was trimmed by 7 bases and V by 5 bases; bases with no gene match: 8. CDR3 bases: TGTGCCAGCAGTTCTGGGACAGGGGTGAGCGGGGAGCTGTTTTTT. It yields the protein CASSSGTGVSGELFF.

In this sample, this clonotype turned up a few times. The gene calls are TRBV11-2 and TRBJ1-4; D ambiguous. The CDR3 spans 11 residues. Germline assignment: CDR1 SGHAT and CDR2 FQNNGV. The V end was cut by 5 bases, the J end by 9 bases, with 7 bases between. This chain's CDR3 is CASSRDKKLFF. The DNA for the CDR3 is TGTGCCAGCAGCCGAGATAAAAAACTGTTTTTT.

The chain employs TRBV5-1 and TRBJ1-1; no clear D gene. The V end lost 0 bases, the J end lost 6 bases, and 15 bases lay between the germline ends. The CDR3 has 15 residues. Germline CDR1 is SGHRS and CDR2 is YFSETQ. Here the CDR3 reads CASSLERPYMAEAFF. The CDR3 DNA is TGCGCCAGCAGCTTGGAGCGGCCTTATATGGCTGAAGCTTTCTTT.

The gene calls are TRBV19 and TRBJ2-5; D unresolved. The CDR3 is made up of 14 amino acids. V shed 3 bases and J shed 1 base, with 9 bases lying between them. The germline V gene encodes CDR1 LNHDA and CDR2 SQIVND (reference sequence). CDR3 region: CASSMRLVQETQYF. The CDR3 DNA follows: TGTGCCAGTAGTATGCGACTGGTCCAAGAGACCCAGTACTTC.

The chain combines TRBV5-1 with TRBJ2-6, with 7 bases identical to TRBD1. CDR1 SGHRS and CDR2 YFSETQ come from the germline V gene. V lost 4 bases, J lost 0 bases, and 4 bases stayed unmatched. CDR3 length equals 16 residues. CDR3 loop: CASSRGGSSGANVLTF. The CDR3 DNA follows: TGCGCCAGCAGCCGAGGGGGCTCCTCTGGGGCCAACGTCCTGACTTTC.